The T cell receptor beta chain under discussion was sequenced for a study of graft-versus-host responses after intestinal transplantation. Overall study: Multivisceral, liver-intestinal, or isolated intestinal transplants were performed in recipients. Every transplant recipient was induced with anti-thymocyte globulin, then maintained on tacrolimus and steroids for roughly 3 years. Study-wide findings and caveats: Present in recipient marrow, GvH clones included some that appeared first in ileum or blood. An association linked early post-transplant HvG declines with peak circulating GvH clone levels.

Measured with immunoSEQ multiplex PCR; TCRdb has only the in-frame clones, and not every one. The repertoire includes about 110,000 clones, 90% to 95% of them detected once, and 0.9% to 1.5% sits in the top ten. About this clone: What it recognizes is unknown.

The V end lost 2 bases, the J end lost 6 bases, and 11 bases lay between the germline ends. Germline CDR1 is MDHEN and CDR2 is SYDVKM. This CDR3 contains 13 residues. The TCR comes from a human donor who was the organ donor for an intestinal transplant. Sample: unstimulated CD8+ T cells sorted from spleen or lymph node cells, taken before transplant. V and J are TRBV28 and TRBJ2-7, with D maybe TRBD2 (7 bases). As DNA, the CDR3 is TGTGCCAGCAGTTTAAAAAGGGGGGGCGAGCAGTACTTC. It yields the protein CASSLKRGGEQYF.